The rows below give T cell receptor beta chains drawn from one sample of a study of cytomegalovirus exposure and HLA in healthy donors. Sequencing used immunoSEQ multiplex PCR; TCRdb keeps in-frame clones, though not all of them. Of tens of thousands of clones in the sample, roughly 76% were seen once. The sample was PBMCs. The receptors here all came from a young woman in good health and CMV-seropositive. CDR3s include the opening cysteine and the closing phenylalanine or tryptophan. Fields, in order: CDR3 protein, J gene, V gene.

CASCDYSNQPQHF TRBJ1-5 TRBV19
CASSSQGFSYYGYTF TRBJ1-2 TRBV6-1
CASSQSQVYSNQPQHF TRBJ1-5 TRBV4-1
CASSVAGEGGYTF TRBJ1-2 TRBV5-1
CATGRAQNTEAFF TRBJ1-1 TRBV15
CASSWQQDGSPLHF TRBJ1-6 TRBV27
CAWSGTGTLYGYTF TRBJ1-2 TRBV30
CASSFDRGGRDEQFF TRBJ2-1 TRBV5-1
CASSIGGLAGVGETQYF TRBJ2-5 TRBV19
CASSPGTGGNNSPLHF TRBJ1-6 TRBV9
CASSLLGGSYEQYF TRBJ2-7 TRBV5-4
CASSLDPGGNQPQHF TRBJ1-5 TRBV5-1
CASSMDRRAGYTF TRBJ1-2 TRBV6-5
CASSSGQRVDTQYF TRBJ2-3 TRBV7-6
CAWTLAGSNNSPLHF TRBJ1-6 TRBV30
CASSLAGTVSYSNQPQHF TRBJ1-5 TRBV5-1
CASSDRFRSTIYF TRBJ1-3 TRBV6-5
CASSLGFGGQGGKTYEQYF - TRBV5-6
CASSESDYYGYTF TRBJ1-2 TRBV10-2
CASSRRRAGGGFILETQYF TRBJ2-5 TRBV7-2
CSPLILTEAFF TRBJ1-1 TRBV29-1
CATNDRGWNTEAFF TRBJ1-1 TRBV6-1
CASWTANYGYTF TRBJ1-2 TRBV19
CATSRGWDRGFTEAFF TRBJ1-1 TRBV15